This is a list of T cell receptor beta chains from one sample in a study of siplizumab effects on memory and regulatory T cells. Profiling relied on immunoSEQ multiplex PCR, and the TCRdb table lists in-frame clones only, not all of them. This table has over 80,000 clones, about nine tenths appearing once. Sequencing input: Tregs sorted from blood. These receptors all stem from a human donor in good health. Each CDR3 is given with its conserved first and last residue. The D gene is left open where the match is weak. Rows may omit the clone size; those that give it use once, few, many or a size class.

D gene: NA
J gene: TRBJ2-7
V gene: TRBV28
clone size: NA
CDR3 protein: CAINRNFPYEQYF
CDR3 DNA: TGTGCCATCAACAGGAATTTCCCCTACGAGCAGTACTTC

D gene: TRBD2
J gene: TRBJ2-7
V gene: TRBV7-3
clone size: NA
CDR3 protein: CASSLESSGVNEQYF
CDR3 DNA: TGTGCCAGCAGCTTAGAGAGTAGCGGGGTTAACGAGCAGTACTTC

D gene: NA
J gene: TRBJ1-1
V gene: TRBV7-9
clone size: NA
CDR3 protein: CASSLGEMNTEAFF
CDR3 DNA: TGTGCCAGCAGCTTAGGGGAAATGAACACTGAAGCTTTCTTT

D gene: NA
J gene: TRBJ1-2
V gene: TRBV4-3
clone size: NA
CDR3 protein: CASSQDPAVGGYTF
CDR3 DNA: TGCGCCAGCAGCCAAGATCCCGCGGTGGGGGGCTACACCTTC

D gene: NA
J gene: TRBJ1-1
V gene: TRBV9
clone size: NA
CDR3 protein: CASSVEATHNTEAFF
CDR3 DNA: TGTGCCAGCAGCGTAGAAGCAACACACAACACTGAAGCTTTCTTT

D gene: TRBD2
J gene: TRBJ2-7
V gene: TRBV30
clone size: NA
CDR3 protein: CAWGRLAGNEQYF
CDR3 DNA: TGTGCCTGGGGCAGGCTAGCGGGGAACGAGCAGTACTTC

D gene: NA
J gene: TRBJ2-3
V gene: TRBV19
clone size: NA
CDR3 protein: CASSIAGGTDTQYF
CDR3 DNA: TGTGCCAGTAGTATAGCGGGGGGCACAGATACGCAGTATTTT

D gene: NA
J gene: TRBJ1-5
V gene: TRBV19
clone size: NA
CDR3 protein: CASSTRYGSYSNQPQHF
CDR3 DNA: TGTGCCAGTAGTACTAGGTACGGAAGTTATAGCAATCAGCCCCAGCATTTT

D gene: TRBD1
J gene: TRBJ2-1
V gene: TRBV5-1
clone size: NA
CDR3 protein: CASYNRGQGYNEQFF
CDR3 DNA: TGCGCCAGCTACAACCGGGGACAGGGATACAATGAGCAGTTCTTC

D gene: NA
J gene: TRBJ1-1
V gene: TRBV19
clone size: NA
CDR3 protein: CAIRPGAFF
CDR3 DNA: TGTGCCATACGGCCCGGGGCTTTCTTT

D gene: NA
J gene: TRBJ2-7
V gene: TRBV10-1
clone size: few
CDR3 protein: CASSDGAGWDEQYF
CDR3 DNA: TGCGCCAGCAGTGATGGGGCAGGATGGGACGAGCAGTACTTC

D gene: NA
J gene: TRBJ2-7
V gene: TRBV9
clone size: NA
CDR3 protein: CASSVEAAPTYEQYF
CDR3 DNA: TGTGCCAGCAGCGTAGAGGCAGCCCCGACCTACGAGCAGTACTTC

D gene: NA
J gene: TRBJ1-6
V gene: TRBV30
clone size: NA
CDR3 protein: CAWTVASYNSPLHF
CDR3 DNA: TGTGCCTGGACGGTAGCTTCCTATAATTCACCCCTCCACTTT

D gene: TRBD1
J gene: TRBJ1-6
V gene: TRBV19
clone size: NA
CDR3 protein: CASSINRGGSPLHF
CDR3 DNA: TGTGCCAGTAGTATAAACAGGGGGGGTTCACCCCTCCACTTT

D gene: NA
J gene: TRBJ2-5
V gene: TRBV15
clone size: NA
CDR3 protein: CATSAGIRETQYF
CDR3 DNA: TGTGCCACCAGCGCCGGGATCCGAGAGACCCAGTACTTC

D gene: NA
J gene: TRBJ2-2
V gene: TRBV10-2
clone size: NA
CDR3 protein: CASRFAGTGKSGELFF
CDR3 DNA: TGCGCCAGCCGGTTTGCCGGGACGGGCAAATCCGGGGAGCTGTTTTTT

D gene: NA
J gene: TRBJ2-6
V gene: TRBV11-2
clone size: NA
CDR3 protein: CASSLGEASSAGANVLTF
CDR3 DNA: TGTGCCAGCAGCTTAGGGGAAGCCAGCTCGGCCGGGGCCAACGTCCTGACTTTC

D gene: NA
J gene: TRBJ1-5
V gene: TRBV2
clone size: NA
CDR3 protein: CASSAPGPRNQPQHF
CDR3 DNA: TGTGCCAGCAGTGCCCCGGGACCGCGCAATCAGCCCCAGCATTTT

D gene: TRBD1
J gene: TRBJ2-4
V gene: TRBV5-6
clone size: NA
CDR3 protein: CASSPGRDRLIQYF
CDR3 DNA: TGTGCCAGCAGCCCGGGAAGGGACAGGCTCATTCAGTACTTC

D gene: TRBD1
J gene: TRBJ1-6
V gene: TRBV11-2
clone size: NA
CDR3 protein: CASSDTSTRQGGSSPLHF
CDR3 DNA: TGTGCCAGCAGCGATACCTCAACCCGACAGGGCGGTAGTTCACCCCTCCACTTT

D gene: NA
J gene: TRBJ1-2
V gene: TRBV2
clone size: NA
CDR3 protein: CASMAWLGYGYTF
CDR3 DNA: TGTGCCAGCATGGCCTGGCTGGGCTATGGCTACACCTTC

D gene: NA
J gene: TRBJ2-5
V gene: TRBV7-2
clone size: NA
CDR3 protein: CASSLSREKTQYF
CDR3 DNA: TGTGCCAGCAGCTTATCGAGGGAAAAGACCCAGTACTTC

D gene: TRBD2
J gene: TRBJ2-7
V gene: TRBV5-4
clone size: NA
CDR3 protein: CASSLGGGTYEQYF
CDR3 DNA: TGTGCCAGCAGCTTGGGCGGGGGGACCTACGAGCAGTACTTC

D gene: NA
J gene: TRBJ2-3
V gene: TRBV4-2
clone size: NA
CDR3 protein: CASSPTQGGAGTDTQYF
CDR3 DNA: TGTGCCAGCAGCCCAACCCAGGGGGGGGCGGGCACAGATACGCAGTATTTT

D gene: NA
J gene: TRBJ1-1
V gene: TRBV19
clone size: NA
CDR3 protein: CASSIRGTEAFF
CDR3 DNA: TGTGCCAGTAGTATCAGGGGCACTGAAGCTTTCTTT

D gene: TRBD1
J gene: TRBJ1-1
V gene: TRBV28
clone size: NA
CDR3 protein: CASSDTGGRDTEAFF
CDR3 DNA: TGTGCCAGCAGTGATACAGGGGGCCGGGACACTGAAGCTTTCTTT

D gene: NA
J gene: TRBJ1-4
V gene: TRBV2
clone size: NA
CDR3 protein: CASRVTAANEKLFF
CDR3 DNA: TGTGCCAGCCGTGTGACAGCCGCTAATGAAAAACTGTTTTTT

D gene: TRBD1
J gene: TRBJ1-2
V gene: TRBV7-3
clone size: NA
CDR3 protein: CASSFRDRGRPSYGYTF
CDR3 DNA: TGTGCCAGCAGCTTTCGCGACAGGGGGCGGCCTTCCTATGGCTACACCTTC

D gene: NA
J gene: TRBJ2-5
V gene: TRBV7-3
clone size: NA
CDR3 protein: CASSSRGGLPQYF
CDR3 DNA: TGTGCCAGCAGCTCCCGTGGTGGTCTACCCCAGTACTTC

D gene: TRBD1
J gene: TRBJ2-7
V gene: TRBV10-2
clone size: NA
CDR3 protein: CASKEDRSSYEQYF
CDR3 DNA: TGCGCCAGCAAGGAGGACAGGTCCTCCTACGAGCAGTACTTC

D gene: NA
J gene: TRBJ1-5
V gene: TRBV30
clone size: once
CDR3 protein: CAWSGAQNQPQHF
CDR3 DNA: TGTGCCTGGAGTGGGGCCCAAAATCAGCCCCAGCATTTT

D gene: TRBD1
J gene: TRBJ1-2
V gene: TRBV10-3
clone size: large
CDR3 protein: CAISEGQGYYGYTF
CDR3 DNA: TGTGCCATCAGTGAGGGACAGGGGTATTATGGCTACACCTTC

D gene: NA
J gene: TRBJ1-4
V gene: TRBV28
clone size: NA
CDR3 protein: CASRPPIGNIEKLFF
CDR3 DNA: TGTGCCAGCAGACCCCCGATCGGGAATATTGAAAAACTGTTTTTT

D gene: TRBD1
J gene: TRBJ1-5
V gene: TRBV6-5
clone size: NA
CDR3 protein: CASSYSPTGVQPQHF
CDR3 DNA: TGTGCCAGCAGTTACTCCCCCACAGGGGTTCAGCCCCAGCATTTT

D gene: NA
J gene: TRBJ1-2
V gene: TRBV11-3
clone size: NA
CDR3 protein: CASSPLAGPDGYTF
CDR3 DNA: TGTGCCAGCAGCCCCCTGGCAGGTCCCGATGGCTACACCTTC

D gene: NA
J gene: TRBJ2-2
V gene: TRBV10-3
clone size: NA
CDR3 protein: CAARPSSPTGELFF
CDR3 DNA: TGTGCCGCCCGACCTTCCAGCCCCACCGGGGAGCTGTTTTTT

D gene: NA
J gene: TRBJ1-5
V gene: TRBV19
clone size: NA
CDR3 protein: CASSIRGGDLQQPQHF
CDR3 DNA: TGTGCCAGTAGTATTCGAGGGGGGGATTTGCAACAGCCCCAGCATTTT

D gene: NA
J gene: TRBJ1-6
V gene: TRBV18
clone size: NA
CDR3 protein: CASSPSGDGNSPLHF
CDR3 DNA: TGTGCCAGCTCACCATCTGGGGATGGCAATTCACCCCTCCACTTT